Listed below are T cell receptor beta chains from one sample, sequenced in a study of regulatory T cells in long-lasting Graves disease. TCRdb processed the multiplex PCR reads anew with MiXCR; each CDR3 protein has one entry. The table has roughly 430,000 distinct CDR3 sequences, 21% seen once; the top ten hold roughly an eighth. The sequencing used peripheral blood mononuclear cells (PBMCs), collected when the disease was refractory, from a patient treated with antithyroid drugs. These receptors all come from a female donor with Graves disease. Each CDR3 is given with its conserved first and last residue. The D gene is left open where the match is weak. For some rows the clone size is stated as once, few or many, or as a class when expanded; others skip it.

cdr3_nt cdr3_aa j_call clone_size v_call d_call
TGTGCCAGCAGCGTAGACGGGGCTATCAATCAGCCCCAGCATTTT CASSVDGAINQPQHF TRBJ1-5 once TRBV9 .
TGTGCCAGCAGCCAAGAGGGGAGGAACATTCAGTACTTC CASSQEGRNIQYF TRBJ2-4 many TRBV4-1 .
TGTGCCACCAGCACCCCGGGGGCGGAGAGGGGCGGGGAGCTGTTTTTT CATSTPGAERGGELFF TRBJ2-2 . TRBV15 .
TGCAGTGCTCCCCGGGACAGCAATAATTCACCCCTCCACTTT CSAPRDSNNSPLHF TRBJ1-6 . TRBV20-1 TRBD1
TGTGCCAGCAGTTACAAGTGGATTCAGAACGGGGAGCTGTTTTTT CASSYKWIQNGELFF TRBJ2-2 few TRBV6-5 .
TGCAGTGCTAGCATGGGCACTGAAGCTTTCTTT CSASMGTEAFF TRBJ1-1 . TRBV20-1 .
TGCGCCAGCAGCCCCGGTGGCATGGGGAATGAAAAACTGTTTTTT CASSPGGMGNEKLFF TRBJ1-4 few TRBV4-1 .
TGTGCCAGCAGTTGGGACAGGGACTACACTGCAGCTTTCTTT CASSWDRDYTAAFF TRBJ1-1 few TRBV2 TRBD1
TGTGCCAGCAGCCGATCCTTCGGCGGGCCCTCCTACGAGCAGTACTTC CASSRSFGGPSYEQYF TRBJ2-7 . TRBV28 .
TGTGCCAGCAGCCCCTGGACTAACCCGAACACCGGGGAGCTGTTTTTT CASSPWTNPNTGELFF TRBJ2-2 few TRBV14 .
TGTGCCAGCAGTCTCAGCACAGCTATCGAGCAGTACTTC CASSLSTAIEQYF TRBJ2-7 . TRBV5-6 .
TGTGCCAGCAGCCCCGGGACAAGTCGTGAAAAACTGTTTTTT CASSPGTSREKLFF TRBJ1-4 many TRBV7-6 .
TGTGCCAGCAACACACTCTCCTACGAGCAGTACTTC CASNTLSYEQYF TRBJ2-7 many TRBV28 .
TGTGCCAGCAGTGAATCCTCGGACAGTAACACCGGGGAGCTGTTTTTT CASSESSDSNTGELFF TRBJ2-2 many TRBV25-1 .
TGTGCCAGCAGCTTGTACAACCCAGACACCGGGGAGCTGTTTTTT CASSLYNPDTGELFF TRBJ2-2 few TRBV5-6 .
TGTGCCAGCAGTTACTCGATGGGATCGGCGTTCTTC CASSYSMGSAFF TRBJ2-1 . TRBV6-5 .
TGTGCCATCAGTGAGGGGCGGGACTTCCAAGAGACCCAGTACTTC CAISEGRDFQETQYF TRBJ2-5 . TRBV10-3 .
TGTGCCAGCAGCGTAAAGCCGACAGGGAACTCTGGAAACACCATATATTTT CASSVKPTGNSGNTIYF TRBJ1-3 . TRBV9 TRBD1
TGCGCCAGCAGCTTGGATGTGGCAGGGGTTTCCTACGAGCAGTACTTC CASSLDVAGVSYEQYF TRBJ2-7 once TRBV5-1 .
TGTGCCAGCACTCCACACCTAAACTATGGCTACACCTTC CASTPHLNYGYTF TRBJ1-2 many TRBV6-2/TRBV6-3 .
TGTGCCAGCAGCCGCGACGGGACAGGCACCTACGGGCAGTACTTC CASSRDGTGTYGQYF TRBJ2-7 . TRBV5-6 TRBD1
TGTGCCACCAGAGGAGCGTCCTCTGAAGAGACCCAGTACTTC CATRGASSEETQYF TRBJ2-5 . TRBV6-2/TRBV6-3 .